These T cell receptor beta chains were read from a single sample in a study of early T cells in non-severe SARS-CoV-2 infection. TCRdb recomputed calls from the 5' RACE reads with MiXCR, one row per CDR3 protein. This table holds 85,000 to 95,000 distinct CDR3 sequences, 15% to 20% found once. This sample comprised whole blood, obtained at baseline. The receptors originated from an adult who was a healthcare worker with PCR-confirmed SARS-CoV-2 infection or an uninfected control (not recorded which). Each CDR3 is given with its conserved first and last residue. D genes are given only for firm matches. Clone size is given for some rows only: seen once, a few or many times, or a class if the clone is expanded.

clone size: -
V gene: TRBV29-1
J gene: TRBJ1-1
D gene: TRBD1
CDR3 protein: CSVIPGTEKAFF
CDR3 DNA: TGCAGCGTGATTCCCGGGACAGAAAAAGCTTTCTTT

clone size: few
V gene: TRBV12-3/TRBV12-4
J gene: TRBJ2-4
D gene: -
CDR3 protein: CASSWRGVAKNIQYF
CDR3 DNA: TGTGCCAGCAGTTGGAGGGGAGTAGCCAAAAACATTCAGTACTTC

clone size: -
V gene: TRBV6-6
J gene: TRBJ2-5
D gene: TRBD2
CDR3 protein: CASSYSGTSGSWETQYF
CDR3 DNA: TGTGCCAGCAGTTACTCGGGGACTAGCGGGAGTTGGGAGACCCAGTACTTC

clone size: -
V gene: TRBV7-3
J gene: TRBJ2-7
D gene: -
CDR3 protein: CASSFEGGTPYEQYF
CDR3 DNA: TGTGCCAGCAGCTTCGAGGGTGGGACTCCGTACGAGCAGTACTTC

clone size: many
V gene: TRBV7-2
J gene: TRBJ2-5
D gene: TRBD1
CDR3 protein: CASSFPGQLGKTQYF
CDR3 DNA: TGTGCCAGCAGCTTCCCGGGACAGCTGGGAAAGACCCAGTACTTC

clone size: few
V gene: TRBV4-3
J gene: TRBJ1-1
D gene: -
CDR3 protein: CASSQDGRQKVF
CDR3 DNA: TGCGCCAGCAGCCAAGATGGGAGGCAGAAGGTCTTT

clone size: -
V gene: TRBV5-1
J gene: TRBJ1-2
D gene: TRBD1
CDR3 protein: CASSLGDSTWGYTF
CDR3 DNA: TGCGCCAGCAGCTTGGGGGACAGTACCTGGGGCTACACCTTC

clone size: few
V gene: TRBV28
J gene: TRBJ2-3
D gene: -
CDR3 protein: CASSAPGVAERSTDTQYF
CDR3 DNA: TGTGCCAGCAGTGCCCCGGGGGTAGCGGAGCGTAGCACAGATACGCAGTATTTT

clone size: few
V gene: TRBV7-9
J gene: TRBJ2-1
D gene: TRBD2
CDR3 protein: CASSTSGSYNEQFF
CDR3 DNA: TGTGCCAGCAGTACTAGCGGGAGTTACAATGAGCAGTTCTTC

clone size: many
V gene: TRBV2
J gene: TRBJ2-1
D gene: -
CDR3 protein: CASSGGNNEQFF
CDR3 DNA: TGTGCCAGCAGTGGGGGCAACAATGAGCAGTTCTTC

clone size: -
V gene: TRBV28
J gene: TRBJ1-2
D gene: -
CDR3 protein: CASSLGAWGKTNYGYTF
CDR3 DNA: TGTGCCAGCAGTCTAGGGGCATGGGGCAAAACTAACTATGGCTACACCTTC

clone size: few
V gene: TRBV3-1
J gene: TRBJ1-1
D gene: -
CDR3 protein: CASSGNVDTEAFF
CDR3 DNA: TGTGCCAGCAGCGGAAACGTTGACACTGAAGCTTTCTTT

clone size: few
V gene: TRBV20-1
J gene: TRBJ2-1
D gene: -
CDR3 protein: CSARTPGTLASYNEQFF
CDR3 DNA: TGCAGTGCCCGGACCCCCGGGACGCTCGCCTCCTACAATGAGCAGTTCTTC

clone size: few
V gene: TRBV5-1
J gene: TRBJ2-7
D gene: -
CDR3 protein: CASSETVSYEQYF
CDR3 DNA: TGCGCCAGCAGCGAGACAGTTTCCTACGAGCAGTACTTC

clone size: many
V gene: TRBV2
J gene: TRBJ2-6
D gene: -
CDR3 protein: CASRQVVSGANVLTF
CDR3 DNA: TGTGCCAGCAGACAGGTCGTCTCTGGGGCCAACGTCCTGACTTTC

clone size: few
V gene: TRBV20-1
J gene: TRBJ2-7
D gene: -
CDR3 protein: CSARGLVPYEQYF
CDR3 DNA: TGCAGTGCTAGAGGTCTAGTTCCCTACGAGCAGTACTTC

clone size: -
V gene: TRBV18
J gene: TRBJ2-1
D gene: -
CDR3 protein: CASSPPRGAVSSYNEQFF
CDR3 DNA: TGTGCCAGCTCACCCCCGCGGGGAGCCGTGAGCTCCTACAATGAGCAGTTCTTC

clone size: few
V gene: TRBV27
J gene: TRBJ2-2
D gene: TRBD2
CDR3 protein: CATRTREGDGELFF
CDR3 DNA: TGTGCCACACGTACGCGGGAGGGGGACGGGGAGCTGTTTTTT

clone size: -
V gene: TRBV10-3
J gene: TRBJ1-1
D gene: TRBD1
CDR3 protein: CAISDPPMTGVTEAFF
CDR3 DNA: TGTGCCATCAGTGATCCCCCGATGACAGGGGTCACTGAAGCTTTCTTT

clone size: few
V gene: TRBV6-1
J gene: TRBJ2-4
D gene: TRBD2
CDR3 protein: CASRLREDKNIQYF
CDR3 DNA: TGTGCCAGCAGACTCCGGGAGGACAAAAACATTCAGTACTTC

clone size: -
V gene: TRBV4-2
J gene: TRBJ1-4
D gene: -
CDR3 protein: CASSLTRAGEKLFF
CDR3 DNA: TGTGCCAGCAGCCTAACTCGGGCGGGGGAAAAACTGTTTTTT

clone size: -
V gene: TRBV6-5
J gene: TRBJ2-7
D gene: -
CDR3 protein: CASSYMWEQYF
CDR3 DNA: TGTGCCAGCAGTTATATGTGGGAGCAGTACTTC

clone size: -
V gene: TRBV7-9
J gene: TRBJ2-1
D gene: TRBD2
CDR3 protein: CASSFVAGWNEQFF
CDR3 DNA: TGTGCCAGCAGCTTTGTAGCGGGATGGAATGAGCAGTTCTTC

clone size: -
V gene: TRBV7-9
J gene: TRBJ2-7
D gene: -
CDR3 protein: CASSPHDYEQYF
CDR3 DNA: TGTGCCAGCAGCCCTCACGACTACGAGCAGTACTTC

clone size: -
V gene: TRBV7-9
J gene: TRBJ1-1
D gene: -
CDR3 protein: CASSQGPNTEAFF
CDR3 DNA: TGTGCCAGCAGCCAAGGGCCCAACACTGAAGCTTTCTTT

clone size: many
V gene: TRBV28
J gene: TRBJ1-6
D gene: TRBD1
CDR3 protein: CASSLNRGPSPLHF
CDR3 DNA: TGTGCCAGCAGTTTAAACAGGGGGCCATCACCCCTCCACTTT

clone size: few
V gene: TRBV13
J gene: TRBJ2-7
D gene: TRBD1
CDR3 protein: CASSIRQGLFYEQYF
CDR3 DNA: TGTGCCAGCAGCATAAGACAGGGTTTGTTCTACGAGCAGTACTTC

clone size: many
V gene: TRBV11-2
J gene: TRBJ2-7
D gene: TRBD1
CDR3 protein: CASSSNRDRGKQYF
CDR3 DNA: TGTGCCAGCAGCTCTAACCGGGACAGGGGGAAGCAGTACTTC